The TCR beta chain described here comes from a study of blood T cell repertoires in COVID-19 (dated by TCRdb to the early 2020s). Regarding the complete study: Collaborator samples came from the United States, Italy and Spain and covered acute and convalescent phases of COVID-19. Deeply sampled blood TCRbeta repertoires from subjects exposed to, actively infected with, or recovered from COVID-19 were included in the dataset. HLA class I and class II types, where available, came from metadata supplied by the sample provider rather than from assay-based typing. The material from the prospective study consisted of cDNA or gDNA derived from T cells, B-cell-depleted T cells, or PBMCs. The samples were drawn from two sources: the first 160 participants of the ongoing ImmuneRACE study, and 1,000 to 1,500 subjects contributed by 6 global collaborators. The sample metadata nearly always contained a de-identified subject ID, COVID-19 status, age in years and sex. The repertoires were released in a freely available public database intended as a resource for research on the immune response to SARS-CoV-2. Summary of the overall study and its limitations: The quantity of clinical and demographic metadata differed by source and by participant and was supplied without curation.

The collaborating institutions used their own protocols to collect whole blood in K2EDTA tubes. For TCRbeta analysis, collaborator samples were shipped as frozen whole blood, as isolated PBMCs, or as DNA extracted from either sample type. TCRbeta CDR3 regions were amplified from genomic DNA by means of the immunoSEQ Assay, a bias-controlled multiplex PCR. From the authors' description of their analysis: Within the assay, amplification of reference gene primers was used to estimate how many nucleated cells each sample contained. Sequence reads were collapsed and filtered to measure the absolute abundance of every unique TCRbeta CDR3 rearrangement. For each sample, productive Simpson clonality was calculated by taking the square root of Simpson's diversity index across productive rearrangements. TCRdb limited this immuneACCESS table to in-frame rearrangements with V and J called. A share of clones is missing; checked studies link under half to unresolved V genes, and the rest is unexplained. The V and J calls and the clone size are those of that table, but D and trimming were determined from the DNA. For this sample there are over 90,000 clones; roughly nine tenths appear just once. The ten top clones hold 2% to 2.5% of the sample.

As encoded in the germline V gene, CDR1 is SGHAT while CDR2 is FQNNGV. There are 15 amino acids in the CDR3, from cysteine to phenylalanine inclusive. The sequence is cut down to CDR3 DNA, 45 bases in frame from base 1. At the junction V is shortened by 1 base and J by 6 bases; bases outside the gene matches: 9. The count of this clone is one. Its antigen remains undetermined. Qualities for individual bases were not recorded, and no much larger clone is one base off. The sequence derives from a man aged 45 to 65 with active COVID-19. Input material: peripheral blood. The chain uses TRBV11-2 and TRBJ2-7, with 7 bases in between that match TRBD2. The DNA is TGTGCCAGCAGCTTAGGGGGGGGTCCCCGGGCCGAGCAGTACTTC. Its protein product is CASSLGGGPRAEQYF.